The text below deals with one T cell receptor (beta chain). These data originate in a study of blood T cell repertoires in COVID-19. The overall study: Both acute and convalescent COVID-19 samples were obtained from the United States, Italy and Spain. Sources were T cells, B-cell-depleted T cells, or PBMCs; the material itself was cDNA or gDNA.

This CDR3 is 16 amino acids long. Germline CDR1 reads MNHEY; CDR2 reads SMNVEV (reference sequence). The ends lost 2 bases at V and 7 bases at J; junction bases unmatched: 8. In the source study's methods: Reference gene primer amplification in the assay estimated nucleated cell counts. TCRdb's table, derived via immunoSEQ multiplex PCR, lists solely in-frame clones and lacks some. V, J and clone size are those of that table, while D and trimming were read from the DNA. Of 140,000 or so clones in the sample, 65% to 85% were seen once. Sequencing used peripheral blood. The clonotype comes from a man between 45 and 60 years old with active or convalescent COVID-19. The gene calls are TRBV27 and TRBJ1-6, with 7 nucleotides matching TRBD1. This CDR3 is CASSLTTTGLNSPLHF. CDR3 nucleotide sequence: TGTGCCAGCAGTTTAACAACGACAGGGCTCAATTCACCCCTCCACTTT.